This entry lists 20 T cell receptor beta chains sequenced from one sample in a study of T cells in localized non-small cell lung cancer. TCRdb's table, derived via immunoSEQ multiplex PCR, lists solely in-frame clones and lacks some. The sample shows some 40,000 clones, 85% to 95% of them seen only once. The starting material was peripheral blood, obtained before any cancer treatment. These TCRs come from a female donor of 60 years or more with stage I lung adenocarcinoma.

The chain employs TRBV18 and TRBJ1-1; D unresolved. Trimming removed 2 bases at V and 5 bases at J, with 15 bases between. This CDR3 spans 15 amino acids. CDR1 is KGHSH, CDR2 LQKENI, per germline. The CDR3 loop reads CASSPSPVVNTEAFF. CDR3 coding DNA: TGTGCCAGCTCACCATCCCCTGTTGTTAATACTGAAGCTTTCTTT.

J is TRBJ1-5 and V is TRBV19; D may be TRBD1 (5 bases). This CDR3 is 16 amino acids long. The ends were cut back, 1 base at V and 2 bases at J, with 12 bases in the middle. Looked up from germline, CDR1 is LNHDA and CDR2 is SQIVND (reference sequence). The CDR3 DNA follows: TGTGCCAGTAGTATAGGAGGAGGGACCGGCAATCAGCCCCAGCATTTT. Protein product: CASSIGGGTGNQPQHF.

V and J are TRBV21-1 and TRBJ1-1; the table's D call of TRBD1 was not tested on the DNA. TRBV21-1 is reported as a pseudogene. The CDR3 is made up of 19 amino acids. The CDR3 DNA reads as TGTGCCAGCAGCACAAAGAGGGGGACCGATCTTAAAGAGGACACTGAAGCTTTCTTT. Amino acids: CASSTKRGTDLKEDTEAFF.

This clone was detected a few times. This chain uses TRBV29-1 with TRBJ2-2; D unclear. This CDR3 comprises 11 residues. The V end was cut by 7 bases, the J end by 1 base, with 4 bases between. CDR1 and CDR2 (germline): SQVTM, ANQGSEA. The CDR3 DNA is TGCAGCGCCAAGAACACCGGGGAGCTGTTTTTT. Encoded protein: CSAKNTGELFF.

The CDR3 protein is CASRVGGANEAFF. CDR3 nucleotides: TGTGCCAGCAGGGTTGGGGGGGCCAATGAAGCTTTCTTT. The chain carries TRBV5-4 and TRBJ1-1; TRBD1 is a possible D gene (6 bases). Germline CDR1 SGHNT, CDR2 YYREEE (reference sequence). Trimming stripped 5 bases from V and 7 bases from J, with 15 bases between. The CDR3 length is 13 residues. The full variable domain, rest sourced from reference TRBV5-4 and TRBJ1-1, is ETGVTQSPTHLIKTRGQQVTLRCSSQSGHNTVSWYQQALGQGPQFIFQYYREEENGRGNFPPRFSGLQFPNYSSELNVNALELDDSALYLCASRVGGANEAFFGQGTRLTVV.

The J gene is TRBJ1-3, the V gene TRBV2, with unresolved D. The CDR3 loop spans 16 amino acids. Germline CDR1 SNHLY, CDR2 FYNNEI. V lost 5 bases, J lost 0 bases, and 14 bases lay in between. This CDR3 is CASSRSVQISGNTIYF. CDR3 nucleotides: TGTGCCAGCAGTAGGTCCGTACAGATCTCTGGAAACACCATATATTTT.

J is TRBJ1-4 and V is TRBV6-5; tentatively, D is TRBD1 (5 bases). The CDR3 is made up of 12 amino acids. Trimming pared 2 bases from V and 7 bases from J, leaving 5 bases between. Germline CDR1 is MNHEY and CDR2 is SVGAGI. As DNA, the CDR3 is TGTGCCAGCAGTTACGGGGGTGAAAAACTGTTTTTT. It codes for CASSYGGEKLFF.

CDR3 DNA sequence: TGTGCCAGCAGCTTAACGGAACACACTGAAGCTTTCTTT. This gives the protein CASSLTEHTEAFF. This chain joins TRBV7-2 and TRBJ1-1; D is ambiguous. V was clipped by 2 bases and J by 3 bases, with 7 bases between them. CDR1 is SGHTA, CDR2 FQGNSA, per germline. The CDR3 is 13 residues long.

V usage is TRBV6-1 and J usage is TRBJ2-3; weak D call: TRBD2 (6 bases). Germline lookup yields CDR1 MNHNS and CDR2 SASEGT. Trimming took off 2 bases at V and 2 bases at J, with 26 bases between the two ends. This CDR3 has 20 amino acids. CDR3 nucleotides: TGTGCCAGCAGTGAAATGGGCTTGGGCTTTGGCGGGGCTTCCACAGATACGCAGTATTTT. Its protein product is CASSEMGLGFGGASTDTQYF.

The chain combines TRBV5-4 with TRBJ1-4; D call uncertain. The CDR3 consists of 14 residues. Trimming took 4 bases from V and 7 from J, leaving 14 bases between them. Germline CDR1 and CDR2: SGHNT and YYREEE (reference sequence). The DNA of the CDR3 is TGTGCCAGCAGCCGAGGGTCGAACAGTGAAAAACTGTTTTTT. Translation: CASSRGSNSEKLFF.

CDR3 in DNA: TGCGCCAGCAGCTCCTTAGTGGTCTCTGGAAACACCATATATTTT. Translation: CASSSLVVSGNTIYF. V is TRBV4-1 and J is TRBJ1-3; D gene unclear. The V gene lost 5 bases and the J gene lost 0 bases, with 11 bases spanning the gap. Per the germline V gene, CDR1 is MGHRA and CDR2 is YSYEKL. This CDR3 contains 15 residues.

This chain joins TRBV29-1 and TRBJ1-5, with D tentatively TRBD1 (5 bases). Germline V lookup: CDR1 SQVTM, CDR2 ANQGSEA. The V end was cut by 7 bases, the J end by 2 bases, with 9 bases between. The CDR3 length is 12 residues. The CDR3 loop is CSARDGNQPQHF. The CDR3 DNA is TGCAGCGCCAGGGACGGCAATCAGCCCCAGCATTTT. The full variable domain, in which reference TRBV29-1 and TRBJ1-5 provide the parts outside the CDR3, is SAVISQKPSRDICQRGTSLTIQCQVDSQVTMMFWYRQQPGQSLTLIATANQGSEATYESGFVIDKFPISRPNLTFSTLTVSNMSPEDSSIYLCSARDGNQPQHFGDGTRLSIL.

In DNA, the CDR3 is TGTGCCAGCAGTTTATCTGCTCCTCAGGGAAGGAGGGGAGCACCCCTCCACTTT. As protein: CASSLSAPQGRRGAPLHF. This chain uses TRBV27 with TRBJ1-6, with D perhaps matching TRBD1 (5 bases). The CDR3 is made up of 18 amino acids. The germline V and J ends were trimmed by 0 bases and 11 bases, with 23 bases remaining between them. Germline V gene lookup returns CDR1 MNHEY and CDR2 SMNVEV (reference sequence).

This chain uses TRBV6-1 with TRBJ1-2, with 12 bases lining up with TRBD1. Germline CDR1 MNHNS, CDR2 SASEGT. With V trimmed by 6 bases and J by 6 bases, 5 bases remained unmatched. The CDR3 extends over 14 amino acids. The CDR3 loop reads CASRGTGGVNGYTF. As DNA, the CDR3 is TGTGCCAGCAGGGGGACAGGGGGCGTCAATGGCTACACCTTC.

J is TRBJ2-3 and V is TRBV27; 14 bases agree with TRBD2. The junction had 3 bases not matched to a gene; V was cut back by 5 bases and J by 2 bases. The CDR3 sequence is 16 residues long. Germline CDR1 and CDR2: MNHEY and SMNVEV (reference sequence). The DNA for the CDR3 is TGTGCCAGCAGTACGGGACTAGCGGGGGCCACAGATACGCAGTATTTT. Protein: CASSTGLAGATDTQYF.

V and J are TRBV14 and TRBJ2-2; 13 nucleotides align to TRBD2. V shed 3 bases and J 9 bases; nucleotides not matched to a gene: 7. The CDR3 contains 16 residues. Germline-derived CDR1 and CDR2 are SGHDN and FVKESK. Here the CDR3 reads CASSHRGGLAGRELFF. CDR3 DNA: TGTGCCAGCAGCCATCGTGGGGGACTAGCGGGGAGGGAGCTGTTTTTT.

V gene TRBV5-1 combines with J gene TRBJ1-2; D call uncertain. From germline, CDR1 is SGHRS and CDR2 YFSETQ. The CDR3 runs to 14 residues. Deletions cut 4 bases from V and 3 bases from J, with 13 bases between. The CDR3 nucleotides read TGCGCCAGCAGCGTGGGCCCCATGGACTATGGCTACACCTTC. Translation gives CASSVGPMDYGYTF.

The CDR3 region is CASSQPGSPYGYTF. For the CDR3, the DNA is TGCGCCAGCAGCCAACCAGGGTCACCCTATGGCTACACCTTC. The V call is TRBV4-1, the J call TRBJ1-2, with a tentative D call TRBD1 (5 bases). V was pared by 2 bases and J by 4 bases, with 11 bases between. Germline CDR1 reads MGHRA; CDR2 reads YSYEKL. CDR3 length equals 14 residues.

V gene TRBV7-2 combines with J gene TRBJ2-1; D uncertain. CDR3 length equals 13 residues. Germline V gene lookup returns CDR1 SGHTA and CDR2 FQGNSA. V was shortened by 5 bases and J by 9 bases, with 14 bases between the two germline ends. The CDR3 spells CASSQELDGEQFF. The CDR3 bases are TGTGCCAGCAGCCAAGAGCTTGACGGTGAGCAGTTCTTC.

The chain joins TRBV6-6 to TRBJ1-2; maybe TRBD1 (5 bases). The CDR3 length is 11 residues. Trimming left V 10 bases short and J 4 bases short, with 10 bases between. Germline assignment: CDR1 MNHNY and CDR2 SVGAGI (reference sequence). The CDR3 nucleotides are TGTGCCACCGGGGGGGGCTATGGCTACACCTTC. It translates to CATGGGYGYTF.